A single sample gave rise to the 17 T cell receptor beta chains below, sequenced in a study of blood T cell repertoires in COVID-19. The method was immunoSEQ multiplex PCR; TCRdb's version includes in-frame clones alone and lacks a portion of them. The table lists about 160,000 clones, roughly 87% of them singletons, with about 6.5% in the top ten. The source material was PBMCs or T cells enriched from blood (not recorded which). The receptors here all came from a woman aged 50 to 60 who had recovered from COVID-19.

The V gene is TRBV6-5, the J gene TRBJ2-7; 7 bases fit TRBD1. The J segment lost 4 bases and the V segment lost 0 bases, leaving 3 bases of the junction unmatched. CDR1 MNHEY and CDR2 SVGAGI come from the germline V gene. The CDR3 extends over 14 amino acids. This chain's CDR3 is CASSYSPQGYEQYF. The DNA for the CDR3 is TGTGCCAGCAGTTACTCGCCACAGGGGTACGAGCAGTACTTC.

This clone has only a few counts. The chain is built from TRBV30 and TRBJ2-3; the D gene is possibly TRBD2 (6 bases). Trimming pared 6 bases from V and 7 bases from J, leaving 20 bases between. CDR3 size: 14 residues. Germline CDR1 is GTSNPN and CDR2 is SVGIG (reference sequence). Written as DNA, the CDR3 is TGTGCCTGCAATTTAGCTAGCGTAACAAATACGCAGTATTTT. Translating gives CACNLASVTNTQYF.

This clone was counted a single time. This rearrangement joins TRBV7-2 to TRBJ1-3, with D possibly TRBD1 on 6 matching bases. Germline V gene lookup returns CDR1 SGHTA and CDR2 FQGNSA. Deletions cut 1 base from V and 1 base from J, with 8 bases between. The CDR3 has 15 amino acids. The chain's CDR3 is CASSLGQGSGNTIYF. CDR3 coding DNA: TGTGCCAGCAGCTTAGGGCAGGGGTCTGGAAACACCATATATTTT.

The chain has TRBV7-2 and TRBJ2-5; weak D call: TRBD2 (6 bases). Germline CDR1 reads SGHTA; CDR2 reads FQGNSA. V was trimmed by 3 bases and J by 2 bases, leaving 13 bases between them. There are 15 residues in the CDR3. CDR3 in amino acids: CASSFPGTVQETQYF. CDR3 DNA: TGTGCCAGCAGCTTCCCCGGGACTGTTCAAGAGACCCAGTACTTC.

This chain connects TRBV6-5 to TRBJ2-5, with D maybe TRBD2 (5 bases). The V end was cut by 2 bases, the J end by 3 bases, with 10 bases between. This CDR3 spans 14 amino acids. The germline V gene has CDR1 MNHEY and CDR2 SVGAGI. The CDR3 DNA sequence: TGTGCCAGCAGTTACCTAGGAGGCAAAGAGACCCAGTACTTC. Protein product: CASSYLGGKETQYF.

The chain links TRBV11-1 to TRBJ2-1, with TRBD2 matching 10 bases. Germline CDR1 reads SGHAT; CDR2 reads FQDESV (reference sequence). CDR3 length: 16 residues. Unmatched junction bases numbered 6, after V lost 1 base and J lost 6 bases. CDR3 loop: CASSLGLAGGRNEQFF. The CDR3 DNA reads TGTGCCAGCAGCTTAGGCTTAGCGGGAGGCCGCAATGAGCAGTTCTTC.

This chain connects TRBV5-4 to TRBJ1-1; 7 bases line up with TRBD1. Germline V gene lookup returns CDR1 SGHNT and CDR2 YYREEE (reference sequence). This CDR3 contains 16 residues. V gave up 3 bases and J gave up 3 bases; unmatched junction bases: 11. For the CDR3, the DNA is TGTGCCAGCAGCTGGGGCCCGACAGGGCAAGACACTGAAGCTTTCTTT. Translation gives CASSWGPTGQDTEAFF.

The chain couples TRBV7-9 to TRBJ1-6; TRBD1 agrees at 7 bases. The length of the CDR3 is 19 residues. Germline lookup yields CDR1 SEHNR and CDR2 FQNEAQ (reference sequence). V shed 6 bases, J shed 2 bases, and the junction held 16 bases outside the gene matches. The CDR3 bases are TGTGCCAGCAGTCTGGGTGGATCGACAGGGAGACCCTATAATTCACCCCTCCACTTT. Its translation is CASSLGGSTGRPYNSPLHF.

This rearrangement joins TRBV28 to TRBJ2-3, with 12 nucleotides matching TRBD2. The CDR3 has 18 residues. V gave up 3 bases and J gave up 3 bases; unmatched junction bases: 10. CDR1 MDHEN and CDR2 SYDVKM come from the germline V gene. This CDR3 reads CASSLTSGSGGKTDTQYF. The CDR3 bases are TGTGCCAGCAGTTTGACTAGCGGGAGTGGGGGAAAGACAGATACGCAGTATTTT.

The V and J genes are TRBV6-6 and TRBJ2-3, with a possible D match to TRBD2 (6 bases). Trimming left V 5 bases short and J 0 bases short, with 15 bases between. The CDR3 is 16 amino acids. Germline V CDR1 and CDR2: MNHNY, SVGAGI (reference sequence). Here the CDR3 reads CASSRGGISSTDTQYF. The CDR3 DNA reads TGTGCCAGCAGTCGAGGAGGGATAAGTAGCACAGATACGCAGTATTTT.

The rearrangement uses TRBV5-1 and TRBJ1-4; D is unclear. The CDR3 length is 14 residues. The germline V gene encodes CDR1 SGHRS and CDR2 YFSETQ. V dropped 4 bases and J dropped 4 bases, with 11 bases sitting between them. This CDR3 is CASSLTAGNEKLFF. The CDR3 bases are TGCGCCAGCAGCCTGACGGCGGGTAATGAAAAACTGTTTTTT.

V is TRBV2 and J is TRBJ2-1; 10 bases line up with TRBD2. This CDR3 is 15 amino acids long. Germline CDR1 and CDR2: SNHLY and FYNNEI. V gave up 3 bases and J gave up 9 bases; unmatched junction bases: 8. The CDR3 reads CASSDLAGDGPEQFF. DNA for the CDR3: TGTGCCAGCAGTGATCTAGCGGGAGATGGTCCTGAGCAGTTCTTC.

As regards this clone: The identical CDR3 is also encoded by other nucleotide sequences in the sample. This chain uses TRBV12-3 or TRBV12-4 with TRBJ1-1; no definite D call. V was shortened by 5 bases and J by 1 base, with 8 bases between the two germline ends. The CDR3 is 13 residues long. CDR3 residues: CASSLTENTEAFF. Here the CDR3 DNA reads TGTGCCAGCAGTCTTACAGAGAACACTGAAGCTTTCTTT.

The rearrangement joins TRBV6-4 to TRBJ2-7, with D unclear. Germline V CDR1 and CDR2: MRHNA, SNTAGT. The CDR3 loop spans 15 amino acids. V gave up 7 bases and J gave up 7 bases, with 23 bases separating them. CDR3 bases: TGTGCCAGCACTAAAACGTGGATTCGGGTGTGGGAGCAGTACTTC. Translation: CASTKTWIRVWEQYF.

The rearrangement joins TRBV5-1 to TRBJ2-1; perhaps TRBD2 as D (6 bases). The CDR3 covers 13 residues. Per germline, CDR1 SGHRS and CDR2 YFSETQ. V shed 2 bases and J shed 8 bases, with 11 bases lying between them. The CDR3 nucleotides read TGCGCCAGCAGCTTTGGGGGGACCGATGAGCAGTTCTTC. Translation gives CASSFGGTDEQFF.

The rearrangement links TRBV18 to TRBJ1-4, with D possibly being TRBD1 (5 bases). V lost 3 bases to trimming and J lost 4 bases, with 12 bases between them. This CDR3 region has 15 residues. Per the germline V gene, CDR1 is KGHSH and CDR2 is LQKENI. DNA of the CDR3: TGTGCCAGCTCACCTATGGAGGGGTTTAATGAAAAACTGTTTTTT. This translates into CASSPMEGFNEKLFF.

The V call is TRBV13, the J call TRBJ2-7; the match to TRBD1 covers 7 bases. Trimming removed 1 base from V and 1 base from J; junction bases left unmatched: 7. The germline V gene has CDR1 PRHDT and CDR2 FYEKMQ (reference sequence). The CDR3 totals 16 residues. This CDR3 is CASSLVRDRPSYEQYF. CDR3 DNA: TGTGCCAGCAGCTTAGTCCGGGACAGACCATCCTACGAGCAGTACTTC.